Listed below are T cell receptor beta chains from one sample, sequenced in a study of cytomegalovirus exposure and HLA in healthy donors. Assay: immunoSEQ multiplex PCR; the TCRdb copy retains only in-frame clones and omits some. Of some 150,000 clones listed, approximately 80% are singletons. Sequencing input: PBMCs. The receptors stem from a woman in her 50s in good health and CMV-seronegative. Each CDR3 is given with its conserved first and last residue. Fields, in order: CDR3 protein, CDR3 DNA, D gene, V gene, clone size, J gene. D genes are given only for firm matches. Expanded clones are given a class, and other clones once, few, many or no size at all.

CDR3 protein: CASSDQGSGGGYTF
CDR3 DNA: TGTGCCAGCAGCGACCAGGGATCCGGCGGTGGCTACACCTTC
D gene: -
V gene: TRBV9
clone size: -
J gene: TRBJ1-2

CDR3 protein: CASSQDLPRDRTNSPLHF
CDR3 DNA: TGTGCCAGCAGCCAAGATCTCCCCCGCGACAGAACAAATTCACCCCTCCACTTT
D gene: -
V gene: TRBV4-2
clone size: -
J gene: TRBJ1-6

CDR3 protein: CASRRTGGASYEQYF
CDR3 DNA: TGTGCCAGCAGGAGAACAGGGGGCGCCTCCTACGAGCAGTACTTC
D gene: TRBD1
V gene: TRBV28
clone size: -
J gene: TRBJ2-7

CDR3 protein: CAISESSKQETQYF
CDR3 DNA: TGTGCCATCAGTGAGTCGTCTAAACAAGAGACCCAGTACTTC
D gene: -
V gene: TRBV10-3
clone size: -
J gene: TRBJ2-5

CDR3 protein: CASSLGQNTGELFF
CDR3 DNA: TGCGCCAGCAGCTTGGGACAGAACACCGGGGAGCTGTTTTTT
D gene: -
V gene: TRBV5-1
clone size: -
J gene: TRBJ2-2

CDR3 protein: CASTSRDRTYEQYF
CDR3 DNA: TGTGCCAGCACCTCCCGGGACAGGACTTACGAGCAGTACTTC
D gene: TRBD1
V gene: TRBV6-5
clone size: -
J gene: TRBJ2-7

CDR3 protein: CASSQQMNTEAFF
CDR3 DNA: TGTGCCAGCAGCCAACAAATGAACACTGAAGCTTTCTTT
D gene: -
V gene: TRBV4-2
clone size: -
J gene: TRBJ1-1

CDR3 protein: CASSFGQRLRGTEAFF
CDR3 DNA: TGTGCCAGCAGTTTCGGGCAGCGCTTGCGGGGGACTGAAGCTTTCTTT
D gene: -
V gene: TRBV27
clone size: -
J gene: TRBJ1-1

CDR3 protein: CASSTWDSYGYTF
CDR3 DNA: TGTGCCAGCAGTACGTGGGACAGCTATGGCTACACCTTC
D gene: TRBD1
V gene: TRBV6-5
clone size: -
J gene: TRBJ1-2

CDR3 protein: CSVEGQGGAEQYF
CDR3 DNA: TGCAGCGTTGAAGGCCAAGGGGGGGCCGAGCAGTACTTC
D gene: -
V gene: TRBV29-1
clone size: few
J gene: TRBJ2-7

CDR3 protein: CASSLGPGRLAGEAFF
CDR3 DNA: TGTGCCAGCAGCTTAGGTCCGGGGAGACTCGCGGGTGAAGCTTTCTTT
D gene: -
V gene: TRBV7-8
clone size: -
J gene: TRBJ1-1

CDR3 protein: CASSYLDTRNTIYF
CDR3 DNA: TGTGCCAGCAGTTATTTGGACACACGAAACACCATATATTTT
D gene: -
V gene: TRBV6-5
clone size: -
J gene: TRBJ1-3